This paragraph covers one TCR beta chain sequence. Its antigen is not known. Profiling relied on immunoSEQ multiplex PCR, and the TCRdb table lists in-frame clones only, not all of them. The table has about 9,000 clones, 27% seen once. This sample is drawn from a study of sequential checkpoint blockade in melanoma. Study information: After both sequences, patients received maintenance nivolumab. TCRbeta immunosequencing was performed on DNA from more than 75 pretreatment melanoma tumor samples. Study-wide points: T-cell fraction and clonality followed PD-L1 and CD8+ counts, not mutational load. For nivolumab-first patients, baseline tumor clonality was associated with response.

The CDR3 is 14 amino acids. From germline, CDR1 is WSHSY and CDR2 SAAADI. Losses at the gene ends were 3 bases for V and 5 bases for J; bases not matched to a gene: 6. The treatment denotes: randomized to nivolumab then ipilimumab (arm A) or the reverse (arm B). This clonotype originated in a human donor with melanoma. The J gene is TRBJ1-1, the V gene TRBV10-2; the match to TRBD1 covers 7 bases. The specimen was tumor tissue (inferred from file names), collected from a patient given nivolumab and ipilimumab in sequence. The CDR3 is CASSEEGASTEAFF. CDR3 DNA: TGCGCCAGCAGTGAAGAGGGGGCGAGTACTGAAGCTTTCTTT.